This T cell receptor beta chain was identified in a study of blood T cell repertoires in COVID-19. Only one count was recorded for this clone. The length of the CDR3 is 15 residues. V lost 0 bases to trimming and J lost 9 bases; unmatched junction nucleotides: 10. In germline, CDR1 is SGDLS, CDR2 YYNGEE. The table came from immunoSEQ multiplex PCR; TCRdb's copy has only in-frame clones and leaves some out. The table shows about 69,000 clones, with under 85% occurring only once. The sample was peripheral blood. The receptor was derived from a man aged 55 to 70 with acute or convalescent COVID-19. V is TRBV9 and J is TRBJ2-3; 7 positions match TRBD1. The DNA of the CDR3 is TGTGCCAGCAGCGTAGCGGGACAGACGATGGAGACGCAGTATTTT. Its protein product is CASSVAGQTMETQYF.